These 15 T cell receptor beta chains originate from one sample sequenced in a study of molecular identifiers for immune sequencing clone quantification. Via MiXCR, TCRdb re-called the PCR reads, giving one row per CDR3 protein. The sample lists under 75,000 distinct CDR3 sequences, around 20% occurring once. Sequenced material: naive CD8+ T cells from blood, with Jurkat cell RNA spiked in. Described subset: FACS-sorted CD8+CD4-CCR7+CD45RA+ naive T cells. These receptor sequences come from a human donor in good health. Some libraries in this study had Jurkat cell RNA spiked in.

Ten or more counts support this clonotype. The chain couples TRBV6-1 to TRBJ2-7; D is uncertain. The CDR3 spans 11 residues. The ends were cut back, 7 bases at V and 3 bases at J, with 7 bases in the middle. Germline V lookup: CDR1 MNHNS, CDR2 SASEGT. The CDR3 nucleotides read TGTGCCAGCACCATCGGCTACGAGCAGTACTTC. Translating gives CASTIGYEQYF.

On this clonotype itself: A much larger clone differs from this one at a single base, so this may be a read error. This chain uses TRBV6-5 with TRBJ1-2; no reliable D call. The CDR3 length is 15 residues. Germline CDR1 reads MNHEY; CDR2 reads SVGAGI. Here the CDR3 DNA reads TGTGCCGGCAGTTACAGCCCCAGAGACCGCTATGGCTACACCTTC. Protein product: CAGSYSPRDRYGYTF.

V and J are TRBV4-1 and TRBJ2-1; 11 bases are a match to TRBD2. CDR3 length: 17 residues. In germline, CDR1 is MGHRA, CDR2 YSYEKL. V was clipped by 4 bases and J by 6 bases; unmatched bases: 11. DNA of the CDR3: TGCGCCAGCAGCCGGGAACCGACTAGCGGGGCCTCCAATGAGCAGTTCTTC. This gives the protein CASSREPTSGASNEQFF.

With respect to this clonotype: This may stem from a read error, because a much larger clone lies one nucleotide away. The chain links TRBV20-1 to TRBJ2-7, with 7 bases identical to TRBD2. The CDR3 has 14 residues. Germline V gives CDR1 DFQATT, CDR2 SNEGSKA (reference sequence). This CDR3 reads CSATEAGARYGQYF. In DNA form, the CDR3 reads TGCAGTGCCACGGAGGCGGGAGCGAGGTACGGGCAGTACTTC.

This clonotype was counted ten times or more. This chain links TRBV19 with TRBJ2-1; D tentatively reads TRBD1 or TRBD2 (5 bases each). The CDR3 runs 15 residues. The V end was cut by 11 bases, the J end by 4 bases, with 21 bases between. CDR1 and CDR2 (germline): LNHDA, SQIVND (reference sequence). The CDR3 reads CAQTWGEGRYNEQFF. CDR3 DNA sequence: TGTGCCCAGACCTGGGGCGAGGGAAGATACAATGAGCAGTTCTTC.

With regard to this clonotype: This could be a read error, since a much larger clone is one nucleotide away. The rearrangement joins TRBV2 to TRBJ1-5, with unresolved D. This CDR3 has 13 amino acids. Germline CDR1 is SNHLY and CDR2 is FYNNEI. V lost 4 bases and J lost 3, with 7 bases in between. DNA of the CDR3: TGTGCCAGCAGTGCATGGCACAATCAGCCCCAGCATTTT. This translates into CASSAWHNQPQHF.

This clonotype was observed at least ten times. The chain joins TRBV28 to TRBJ1-1; the D gene is possibly TRBD1 (5 bases). V dropped 1 base and J dropped 3 bases, with 24 bases sitting between them. Germline CDR1 MDHEN, CDR2 SYDVKM. This CDR3 contains 19 residues. CDR3 in amino acids: CASSLFFGAAGSGYTEAFF. CDR3 sequence (DNA): TGTGCCAGCAGTTTATTTTTCGGGGCGGCAGGGAGTGGGTACACTGAAGCTTTCTTT.

This clonotype was detected a few times. This sequence joins TRBV12-3 or TRBV12-4 and TRBJ2-1, with TRBD2 identical over 7 bases. The V and J ends lost 1 base and 4 bases, in that order; junction bases with no gene match: 1. This CDR3 is built from 14 residues. CDR3 nucleotides: TGTGCCAGCAGTTTAGGGGAGGGTTACAATGAGCAGTTCTTC. It translates to CASSLGEGYNEQFF.

Of note for this clonotype: A read error is possible here, since a much larger clone lies one base away. The chain recombines TRBV6-5 with TRBJ1-1; 8 bases are a match to TRBD1. CDR3 length: 13 residues. Per the germline V gene, CDR1 is MNHEY and CDR2 is SVGAGI. With 6 bases clipped from V and 6 bases from J, the junction kept 6 bases outside the gene matches. The CDR3 region has the DNA TGTGCCAGCAGGTTCGACAGGGGATCTGAAGCTTTCTTT. Its protein product is CASRFDRGSEAFF.

In this sample, this clonotype turned up many times. This sequence joins TRBV4-1 and TRBJ1-4; D gene unclear. Trimming stripped 7 bases from V and 8 bases from J, with 17 bases between. This CDR3 spans 14 amino acids. Germline V CDR1 and CDR2: MGHRA, YSYEKL. The chain's CDR3 is CASTDTAKREKLFF. The CDR3 DNA is TGCGCCAGCACAGACACCGCAAAAAGGGAAAAACTGTTTTTT.

Ten or more counts support this clonotype. The chain employs TRBV12-3 or TRBV12-4 and TRBJ2-3; D remains unclear. The CDR3 extends over 17 amino acids. Deletions cut 3 bases from V and 3 bases from J, with 19 bases between. The CDR3 DNA reads as TGTGCCAGCAGTTTCCTAACGCTATCCTGGGGAACAGATACGCAGTATTTT. Translated, it gives CASSFLTLSWGTDTQYF.

This clonotype was seen ten or more times. The rearrangement links TRBV6-1 to TRBJ2-2; D is unclear. CDR3 length: 14 residues. CDR1 MNHNS and CDR2 SASEGT come from the germline V gene. V gave up 4 bases and J gave up 4 bases, with 10 bases separating them. CDR3 nucleotides: TGTGCCAGCAGTGCGGGCCAGGCCACCGGGGAGCTGTTTTTT. The encoded protein is CASSAGQATGELFF.

This clonotype was seen many times. The chain uses TRBV29-1 and TRBJ2-2; 11 bases map to TRBD2. The ends lost 4 bases at V and 8 bases at J; junction bases unmatched: 3. In germline, CDR1 is SQVTM, CDR2 ANQGSEA. CDR3 length: 13 amino acids. CDR3 DNA: TGCAGCGTTGTACTAGCGGGAGTTGGGGAGCTGTTTTTT. It codes for CSVVLAGVGELFF.

CDR3 residues: CASSSQTEGQFF. CDR3 nucleotides: TGTGCCAGCAGCTCCCAGACCGAAGGACAGTTTTTT. The chain combines TRBV7-9 with TRBJ1-4; possible D gene TRBD1, 5 bases. The CDR3 extends over 12 amino acids. Looked up from germline, CDR1 is SEHNR and CDR2 is FQNEAQ (reference sequence). V was trimmed by 4 bases and J by 16 bases, leaving 16 bases between them.

Remarks on this clonotype: A much bigger clone sits one base away, suggesting this may be a read error. CDR3 DNA sequence: TGTACCAGCAGTTATGCCAGCGGGAACGAGCAGTACTTC. Its translation is CTSSYASGNEQYF. This chain uses TRBV6-6 with TRBJ2-7, with 7 bases lining up with TRBD2. From germline, CDR1 is MNHNY and CDR2 SVGAGI (reference sequence). The CDR3 contains 13 residues.